These T cell receptor beta chains were read from a single sample in a study of early T cells in non-severe SARS-CoV-2 infection. TCRdb itself ran the 5' RACE reads through MiXCR, one entry per CDR3 protein. This table has fewer than 80,000 distinct CDR3 sequences, roughly an eighth appearing once. Material: whole blood. These receptors were collected from an adult who was a healthcare worker with PCR-confirmed SARS-CoV-2 infection or an uninfected control (not recorded which). CDR3s include the opening cysteine and the closing phenylalanine or tryptophan. The D gene is left open where the match is weak. Expanded clones get a size class; other rows say once, few or many, or leave the size out.

CDR3 DNA,CDR3 protein,J gene,clone size,D gene,V gene
TGTGCCAGCAGCTTGGCGTTTGTGGGTCTAGATGGGACCCAGTACTTC,CASSLAFVGLDGTQYF,TRBJ2-5,many,-,TRBV5-6
TGTGCCAGCAGTCCTCTCGGGGCGAGCGGCGATTACAATGAGCAGTTCTTC,CASSPLGASGDYNEQFF,TRBJ2-1,few,-,TRBV6-2/TRBV6-3
TGCAGTGCTCCGGACAGGGGCGGGCGCAAGGGATCCTACAATGAGCAGTTCTTC,CSAPDRGGRKGSYNEQFF,TRBJ2-1,many,TRBD1,TRBV20-1
TGTGCCAGCTCACCGGGGACTAGCGGGTACAATGAGCAGTTCTTC,CASSPGTSGYNEQFF,TRBJ2-1,many,TRBD2,TRBV18
TGTGCCAGCAGCTTGGTGGCGGGCTTCACAGATACGCAGTATTTT,CASSLVAGFTDTQYF,TRBJ2-3,few,-,TRBV11-2
TGTGCCAGTAGTAAGCCCGGGAGGAGGGTCTACAATGAGCAGTTCTTC,CASSKPGRRVYNEQFF,TRBJ2-1,few,TRBD2,TRBV19
TGTGCCTGGAGTGTAGTAAGGGGCTACGAGCAGTACTTC,CAWSVVRGYEQYF,TRBJ2-7,few,-,TRBV30
TGTGCCAGCAGTGAAGGCCGAGAGAGATCCTACAATGAGCAGTTCTTC,CASSEGRERSYNEQFF,TRBJ2-1,many,-,TRBV2
TGCGCCAGCAGCTCTATTAGCACAGATACGCAGTATTTT,CASSSISTDTQYF,TRBJ2-3,-,-,TRBV5-1
TGTGCCAGCAGTCCCACTAGCGGGAGCCGAAAAGAGCAGTACTTC,CASSPTSGSRKEQYF,TRBJ2-7,many,TRBD2,TRBV28
TGCGCCAGCAGCTTGGGGACAGGGGGCAACAATGAGCAGTTCTTC,CASSLGTGGNNEQFF,TRBJ2-1,-,TRBD1,TRBV5-1